The source of this T cell receptor (beta chain) is a study of CD8+ T cells in alopecia areata. Study conclusions and caveats: When scalp samples are sequenced, resident alphabeta T cells of normal skin are also captured.

On this clone: What it recognizes is unknown.

Sequencing used cDNA as its template, made by extracting RNA and reverse transcribing it. The assay was immunoSEQ multiplex PCR, and TCRdb's table has in-frame clones only and misses some. The table has around 65,000 clones, about half seen once. Per the germline V gene, CDR1 is SEHNR and CDR2 is FQNEAQ (reference sequence). The junction had 7 bases not matched to a gene; V was cut back by 5 bases and J by 4 bases. This CDR3 comprises 16 residues. J is TRBJ2-5 and V is TRBV7-9, with 13 bases identical to TRBD2. The specimen was CD8+ T cells sorted from blood, collected at week 0. The source of this sequence is a human donor with alopecia areata. CDR3 region: CASSPRTSGSGETQYF. CDR3 in DNA: TGTGCCAGCAGCCCTAGGACTAGCGGGAGTGGAGAGACCCAGTACTTC.